This T cell receptor (beta chain) was obtained from a study of cytomegalovirus exposure and HLA in healthy donors. Study information: The same platform was used for the roughly 120 validation repertoires as for the 650 to 700 first-cohort repertoires, as reported in a later analysis.

The data were produced by immunoSEQ multiplex PCR, yet TCRdb's version contains in-frame clones alone and is incomplete. The sample shows 200,000 or so clones, about four fifths of them seen only once. Sample: PBMCs. This clonotype was sampled from a man between 18 and 29 years old in good health and CMV-seropositive.

Here the CDR3 reads CASSELRSSYNEQFF. DNA of the CDR3: TGTGCCAGCAGTGAACTCAGATCATCCTACAATGAGCAGTTCTTC. This sequence joins TRBV6-1 and TRBJ2-1; D is uncertain. This CDR3 contains 15 residues. The ends were cut back, 2 bases at V and 1 base at J, with 9 bases in the middle. The germline V gene has CDR1 MNHNS and CDR2 SASEGT.